The entry below gives a single T cell receptor (beta chain) sequence along with its context. This entry is derived from a study of blood T cell repertoires in COVID-19. On the study more broadly: Samples of COVID-19 (acute and convalescent) were obtained from the United States, Italy and Spain. T cells, B-cell-depleted T cells, or PBMCs provided the cDNA or gDNA that served as material.

The CDR3 sequence is 15 residues long. Per germline, CDR1 MNHEY and CDR2 SMNVEV (reference sequence). Trimming took 3 bases from V and 4 from J; bases not matched to a gene: 3. Original data processing: Estimation of nucleated cell counts was performed using reference gene primer amplification. Method: immunoSEQ multiplex PCR; TCRdb's copy keeps in-frame clones and lacks some. That table supplies the V and J calls and clone size; D and trimming were determined from the DNA. Of nearly 90,000 clones listed, 70% to 90% are singletons. Sequencing was carried out using peripheral blood. The receptor was isolated from a man between 60 and 70 years old with acute or convalescent COVID-19. This sequence joins TRBV27 and TRBJ2-1; 10 positions agree with TRBD1. Here the CDR3 reads CASSLRTGGYNEQFF. CDR3 bases: TGTGCCAGCAGTTTGAGGACAGGGGGTTACAATGAGCAGTTCTTC.